These 21 T cell receptor beta chains were all obtained from the same sample, sequenced in a study of blood T cell repertoires in COVID-19. Generated by immunoSEQ multiplex PCR, the TCRdb table keeps only in-frame clones and is missing some. The sample holds about 200,000 clones; almost 90% are singletons and the top ten take under 2%. Material: peripheral blood. These TCRs come from a man younger than 35 with active or convalescent COVID-19.

The CDR3 nucleotides read TGTGCCAGCAGTTTAACAGCTAAAATGAACACTGAAGCTTTCTTT. Translated, it gives CASSLTAKMNTEAFF. This sequence joins TRBV27 and TRBJ1-1; D is ambiguous. The length of the CDR3 is 15 residues. Trimming stripped 2 bases from V and 0 bases from J, with 10 bases between. The germline V gene encodes CDR1 MNHEY and CDR2 SMNVEV (reference sequence).

This CDR3 is CASSDPPGTPMNTEAFF. The DNA for the CDR3 is TGTGCCAGCAGCGACCCCCCCGGGACACCCATGAACACTGAAGCTTTCTTT. The J gene is TRBJ1-1, the V gene TRBV9, with D possibly being TRBD1 (6 bases). V lost 3 bases to trimming and J lost 0 bases, with 18 bases between them. The CDR3 spans 17 residues. Looked up from germline, CDR1 is SGDLS and CDR2 is YYNGEE.

The chain is built from TRBV3-1 (or the pseudogene TRBV3-2) and TRBJ2-1, with D perhaps matching TRBD1 (5 bases). The germline CDR1 and CDR2 sequences are LGHDT and YNNKEL (reference sequence). Between the trimmed V and J ends, which lost 4 bases and 9 bases, there was a span of 7 bases. The CDR3 sequence is 11 residues long. The CDR3 loop is CASSRGSEQFF. The CDR3 DNA follows: TGTGCCAGCAGCCGGGGCTCTGAGCAGTTCTTC.

The rearrangement links TRBV6-6 to TRBJ1-3; TRBD1 is a possible D gene (5 bases). CDR1 and CDR2 (germline): MNHNY, SVGAGI (reference sequence). V gave up 7 bases and J gave up 2 bases, with 9 bases separating them. The CDR3 runs to 13 residues. Here the CDR3 reads CASTGGTGNTIYF. DNA of the CDR3: TGTGCCAGCACTGGGGGGACTGGAAACACCATATATTTT.

The chain links TRBV12-5 to TRBJ2-7; weak D call: TRBD1 (6 bases). V was trimmed by 1 base and J by 4 bases, leaving 17 bases between them. This CDR3 region has 16 residues. Germline V lookup: CDR1 LGHNT, CDR2 FRNRAP. The DNA for the CDR3 is TGTGCTAGTGGTTTGGCGACAGGAAGGGGGTTGTACGAGCAGTACTTC. Residues: CASGLATGRGLYEQYF.

The rearrangement links TRBV11-2 to TRBJ1-2; D not resolved. Between the trimmed V and J ends, which lost 3 bases and 0 bases, there was a span of 17 bases. Germline lookup yields CDR1 SGHAT and CDR2 FQNNGV. The CDR3 consists of 17 residues. The chain's CDR3 is CASSLGGRAGANYGYTF. In DNA form, the CDR3 reads TGTGCCAGCAGCTTGGGAGGGAGGGCCGGAGCTAACTATGGCTACACCTTC. Full variable domain (remainder filled in from reference TRBV11-2 and TRBJ1-2): EAGVAQSPRYKIIEKRQSVAFWCNPISGHATLYWYQQILGQGPKLLIQFQNNGVVDDSQLPKDRFSAERLKGVDSTLKIQPAKLEDSAVYLCASSLGGRAGANYGYTFGSGTRLTVV.

The chain uses TRBV3-1 (or the pseudogene TRBV3-2) and TRBJ2-2; maybe TRBD2 (5 bases). Germline V gene data show CDR1 as LGHDT and CDR2 as YNNKEL (reference sequence). Trimming pared 7 bases from V and 7 bases from J, leaving 13 bases between. CDR3 size: 13 residues. CDR3 coding DNA: TGTGCCAGCACCCCCTCTGAGGGCGGGGAGCTGTTTTTT. Translating gives CASTPSEGGELFF.

CDR3 sequence reads: CASTIPGQGRNEQFF. The CDR3 DNA sequence: TGTGCCAGCACGATCCCGGGACAGGGGCGCAATGAGCAGTTCTTC. The chain has TRBV21-1 and TRBJ2-1; the table calls TRBD1, which could not be checked here. TRBV21-1 corresponds to a pseudogene. The CDR3 consists of 15 residues.

The chain carries TRBV19 and TRBJ2-1, with TRBD2 as a possible D gene (6 bases). V was clipped by 10 bases and J by 4 bases, with 17 bases between them. Germline assignment: CDR1 LNHDA and CDR2 SQIVND (reference sequence). This CDR3 comprises 14 residues. The CDR3 sequence is CATSPLAGYNEQFF. The DNA of the CDR3 is TGTGCCACCTCCCCTTTGGCGGGGTACAATGAGCAGTTCTTC.

The chain employs TRBV12-3 or TRBV12-4 and TRBJ1-2, with D hard to call. This CDR3 region has 12 residues. Trimming shortened V by 2 bases and J by 12 bases, and 13 bases separated the two germline ends. CDR3 protein: CASSLLGPPHTF. CDR3 sequence (DNA): TGTGCCAGCAGTTTATTGGGCCCCCCACACACCTTC.

This clone has only one observation. Its ends do not fully match the called genes, so a read error is possible. The J gene is TRBJ2-7, the V gene TRBV3-1 (or the pseudogene TRBV3-2), with 9 bases lining up with TRBD2. The CDR3 sequence is 13 residues long. Germline lookup yields CDR1 LGHDT and CDR2 YNNKEL (reference sequence). Here the CDR3 reads CASSQGGPGLADF. CDR3 nucleotide sequence: TGTGCCAGCAGCCAAGGGGGGCCGGGACTAGCTGACTTC.

V gene TRBV7-9 combines with J gene TRBJ2-5; possibly TRBD1 for D (5 bases). CDR1 is SEHNR and CDR2 is FQNEAQ in the germline V gene (reference sequence). The CDR3 is made up of 15 amino acids. The V and J ends lost 1 base and 2 bases respectively, with 11 bases between them. CDR3 nucleotides: TGTGCCAGCAGCTTAGGGGCGGACATACAAGAGACCCAGTACTTC. Translating gives CASSLGADIQETQYF.

V gene TRBV2 combines with J gene TRBJ2-3, with D unclear. V was shortened by 7 bases and J by 3 bases, with 17 bases between the two germline ends. The CDR3 has 15 residues. Germline CDR1 reads SNHLY; CDR2 reads FYNNEI. CDR3 protein: CASKVTSVSTDTQYF. CDR3 DNA: TGTGCCAGCAAAGTGACGAGCGTTTCTACAGATACGCAGTATTTT.

A single count supports this clone. The chain combines TRBV9 with TRBJ2-1, with 12 bases lining up with TRBD2. The CDR3 is 19 amino acids. The germline V gene has CDR1 SGDLS and CDR2 YYNGEE. V lost 4 bases, J lost 2 bases, and 13 bases stayed unmatched. The CDR3 reads CASSPGASGRVRAYNEQFF. Here the CDR3 DNA reads TGTGCCAGCAGCCCCGGGGCTAGCGGGAGGGTAAGGGCCTACAATGAGCAGTTCTTC.

The J gene is TRBJ2-1, the V gene TRBV5-1; 8 positions match TRBD1. The CDR3 has 15 residues. V was pared by 4 bases and J by 1 base, with 4 bases of the junction left unmatched. Germline loops: CDR1 SGHRS, CDR2 YFSETQ. In DNA form, the CDR3 reads TGCGCCAGCAGCGTCCGACAGGGGTCCTACAATGAGCAGTTCTTC. Encoded protein: CASSVRQGSYNEQFF.

The rearrangement links TRBV9 to TRBJ1-2, with D perhaps TRBD1 (6 bases). The germline CDR1 and CDR2 sequences are SGDLS and YYNGEE. Trimming cost V 3 bases and J 5 bases, with 11 bases left between them. The CDR3 has 13 residues. CDR3 nucleotide sequence: TGTGCCAGCAGCGCCTACAGGGATTATGGCTACACCTTC. Protein product: CASSAYRDYGYTF.

The chain recombines TRBV5-3 with TRBJ2-7, with TRBD1 identical over 8 bases. TRBV5-3 is marked as an open reading frame, function uncertain. V gave up 4 bases and J gave up 4 bases; unmatched junction bases: 10. The CDR3 loop spans 15 amino acids. In nucleotides, the CDR3 is TGTGCCAGAAGCAGGGACAGGAGATGGTCTTACGAGCAGTACTTC. Protein: CARSRDRRWSYEQYF.

The chain couples TRBV4-1 to TRBJ2-7, with 9 bases fitting TRBD1. This CDR3 contains 15 residues. Per germline, CDR1 MGHRA and CDR2 YSYEKL. V trimming: 3 bases; J trimming: 1 base; junction bases outside the gene matches: 4. The DNA of the CDR3 is TGCGCCAGCAGCCACGACGACAGGGGGTCCTACGAGCAGTACTTC. Translating it yields CASSHDDRGSYEQYF.

This clone was detected only once. V and J are TRBV4-1 and TRBJ2-1; 10 bases are a match to TRBD2. CDR3 length: 16 amino acids. Trimming removed 2 bases from V and 4 bases from J; junction bases left unmatched: 5. Germline V gene data show CDR1 as MGHRA and CDR2 as YSYEKL. The CDR3 reads CASSQLAGANYNEQFF. The CDR3 region has the DNA TGCGCCAGCAGCCAACTAGCGGGGGCCAATTACAATGAGCAGTTCTTC.

This chain uses TRBV19 with TRBJ1-5, with no clear D. Germline CDR1 reads LNHDA; CDR2 reads SQIVND (reference sequence). The CDR3 spans 16 residues. V lost 5 bases, J lost 1 base, and 15 bases lay in between. The chain's CDR3 is CASSREGSTSNQPQHF. Written as DNA, the CDR3 is TGTGCCAGTAGTCGGGAGGGCTCGACGAGCAATCAGCCCCAGCATTTT.

V is TRBV5-1 and J is TRBJ1-2; D might be TRBD1 (5 bases). This CDR3 contains 13 residues. In germline, CDR1 is SGHRS, CDR2 YFSETQ. The V end was cut by 5 bases, the J end by 5 bases, with 13 bases between. CDR3 coding DNA: TGCGCCAGCAGTGTTGACGGGACTTATGGCTACACCTTC. Translated: CASSVDGTYGYTF.